A selection of T cell receptor beta chains follows, all from one sample in a study of blood T cells in healthy people across ages. TCRdb processed the 5' RACE reads anew with MiXCR; each CDR3 protein has one entry. The table includes about 1.8 million distinct CDR3 sequences, roughly 50% detected once. Input material: blood. The receptors derive from a woman aged 40 to 50 in good health. The CDR3 runs from the conserved cysteine through the conserved F or W. D genes are given only for firm matches. Only some rows state a clone size, as once, few, many or a class for expanded clones.

NA	TRBV20-1	TRBJ2-3	NA	TGCAGTGCTACCGACAGGATAATCACAGATACGCAGTATTTT	CSATDRIITDTQYF
NA	TRBV5-1	TRBJ2-3	NA	TGCGCCAGCGCCAGACAAACAGGGACAGATACGCAGTATTTT	CASARQTGTDTQYF
NA	TRBV3-1	TRBJ2-1	NA	TGTGCCAGCAGCCAAGGATTGAACGATGAGCAGTTCTTC	CASSQGLNDEQFF
NA	TRBV24-1	TRBJ2-1	once	TGTGCCACCAGTGACTCCGGGGCCCTCTCCTACAATGAGCAGTTCTTC	CATSDSGALSYNEQFF
NA	TRBV20-1	TRBJ2-3	NA	TGCAGTGCTCGGCGGACCATCAATACAGATACGCAGTATTTT	CSARRTINTDTQYF
NA	TRBV27	TRBJ2-5	NA	TGTGCCAGCGCTTTGGGGATGGTGGAGACCCAGTACTTC	CASALGMVETQYF
TRBD2	TRBV7-2	TRBJ2-1	NA	TGTGCCAGCAGCTTCAGACTAGCGGGGGGAAGGAGCTCCTACAATGAGCAGTTCTTC	CASSFRLAGGRSSYNEQFF
NA	TRBV29-1	TRBJ2-7	NA	TGCAGCGTTGAAGGGGATTCGGCGTACGAGCAGTACTTC	CSVEGDSAYEQYF
NA	TRBV6-5	TRBJ1-2	NA	TGTGCCAGCAGTTCCCGAGGTGCCGTTGGGGCAGTCACCTTC	CASSSRGAVGAVTF
NA	TRBV4-2	TRBJ1-5	NA	TGTGCCAGCAGCCAAGATCCGGGGGCCGATCAGCCCCAGCATTTT	CASSQDPGADQPQHF
NA	TRBV20-1	TRBJ2-1	many	TGCAGTGCTAGGGGGGTTGGCTCCTACAATGAGCAGTTCTTC	CSARGVGSYNEQFF
TRBD1	TRBV7-2	TRBJ2-4	NA	TGTACCAGCAGTCGAACTATCGGGACAGATAAGATAAACATTCAGTACTTC	CTSSRTIGTDKINIQYF
NA	TRBV28	TRBJ2-5	NA	TGTGCCAGCACCCCAACTGGACGGTGGCAAGAGACCCAGTACTTC	CASTPTGRWQETQYF
TRBD2	TRBV10-3	TRBJ2-3	NA	TGTGCCATCAGTGAGACTAGCGGGGTGACAGATACGCAGTATTTT	CAISETSGVTDTQYF
TRBD1	TRBV6-1	TRBJ2-7	NA	TGTGCCAGCAGTGACCTTACAGGGGCCCCCTCCTACGAGCAGTACTTC	CASSDLTGAPSYEQYF
TRBD1	TRBV29-1	TRBJ2-4	few	TGCAGCGTTCATCCGGGACAGGGCAACATTCAGTACTTC	CSVHPGQGNIQYF
NA	TRBV28	TRBJ1-5	few	TGTGCCAGCAGTCCACCCTCTGGGCGGCCGGGCAATCAGCCCCAGCATTTT	CASSPPSGRPGNQPQHF
NA	TRBV6-1	TRBJ2-1	NA	TGTGCCAGCAGTGAAGATGTAGGGACGAGCTACAATGAGCAGTTCTTC	CASSEDVGTSYNEQFF
NA	TRBV24-1	TRBJ2-7	NA	TGTGCCACCAGTGCCTCCCGGGACGGATCCTACGAGCAGTACTTC	CATSASRDGSYEQYF
NA	TRBV6-5	TRBJ2-3	NA	TGTGCCAGCAGTTACTCGAACAGGTTGAGGGATACGCAGTATTTT	CASSYSNRLRDTQYF
TRBD1	TRBV12-3/TRBV12-4	TRBJ1-2	NA	TGTGCCAGCAGCTTTAAAGACAGGGGTGGCTACACCTTC	CASSFKDRGGYTF
TRBD1	TRBV9	TRBJ1-2	few	TGTGCCAGCAGCGCCCCCCCGGGACAGGGAAACTATGGCTACACCTTC	CASSAPPGQGNYGYTF
TRBD2	TRBV2	TRBJ2-3	NA	TGTGCCAGCAGAAAGCTAGCGGGGGTCAACACAGATACGCAGTATTTT	CASRKLAGVNTDTQYF
NA	TRBV7-2	TRBJ2-3	few	TGTGCCAGCAGCCTTCGATGGAGGGGTCAGACAGATACGCAGTATTTT	CASSLRWRGQTDTQYF
NA	TRBV7-2	TRBJ2-1	once	TGTGCCAGCAGCTCCCCCGGGGAGGCCTACAATGAGCAGTTCTTC	CASSSPGEAYNEQFF
NA	TRBV7-9	TRBJ1-5	NA	TGTGCCAGCAGCGATACCAGGGTACCTCAGCCCCAGCATTTT	CASSDTRVPQPQHF
TRBD1	TRBV7-9	TRBJ2-7	NA	TGTGCCAGCAGCTCCCGACAGGGCCACGAGCAGTACTTC	CASSSRQGHEQYF
NA	TRBV10-2	TRBJ2-7	few	TGCGCCAGCAGTGACCCAGGGGAAACCTACGAGCAGTACTTC	CASSDPGETYEQYF
NA	TRBV14	TRBJ2-1	NA	TGTGCCAGCAGCCCCACAGCACCAAGGACACTGAATGAGCAGTTCTTC	CASSPTAPRTLNEQFF
TRBD1	TRBV4-3	TRBJ1-1	few	TGCGCCAGCAGCCACGGGACAGGCGCTGAAGCTTTCTTT	CASSHGTGAEAFF
TRBD2	TRBV4-2	TRBJ2-3	few	TGTGCCAGCAGCCAAGCCAATTTGCTAGCGGGGGGGACAGATACGCAGTATTTT	CASSQANLLAGGTDTQYF
TRBD1	TRBV28	TRBJ2-7	many	TGTGCCAGCAGTCTCCGACAGGGGGGCTACGAGCAGTACTTC	CASSLRQGGYEQYF
NA	TRBV20-1	TRBJ2-4	NA	TGCAGTGCCGCTCCCTGGTTAACCAAAAACATTCAGTACTTC	CSAAPWLTKNIQYF
TRBD1	TRBV4-2	TRBJ2-1	few	TGTGCCAGCGTACCCGGGACAGGAGTAAAAGTTGAGCAGTTCTTC	CASVPGTGVKVEQFF
TRBD1	TRBV12-3/TRBV12-4	TRBJ1-5	few	TGTGCCAGCAGTTTTACAGGGGGCGGCCAGCCCCAGCATTTT	CASSFTGGGQPQHF
NA	TRBV24-1	TRBJ2-3	NA	TGTGCCACCAGTGAGAGAGATACGCAGTATTTT	CATSERDTQYF
NA	TRBV15	TRBJ1-4	NA	TGTGCCACCAGCATGAGGACCGTTCTTAATGAAAAACTGTTTTTT	CATSMRTVLNEKLFF
NA	TRBV27	TRBJ2-7	few	TGTGCCAGCAGTGACGTTGCCTACTCCTACGAGCAGTACTTC	CASSDVAYSYEQYF
NA	TRBV27	TRBJ2-6	NA	TGTGCCAGCAGTAAACAGGGAGCTGGGGCCAACGTCCTGACTTTC	CASSKQGAGANVLTF
NA	TRBV20-1	TRBJ1-2	few	TGCAGTGCTTTAAGAGATCTGTATGGCTACACCTTC	CSALRDLYGYTF
NA	TRBV29-1	TRBJ1-2	few	TGCAGCGCGACGGAGGAGGGCCGCATCTATGGCTACACCTTC	CSATEEGRIYGYTF